This T cell receptor (beta chain) derives from a study of blood T cell repertoires in COVID-19. Background on the study: Samples came from the United States, Italy and Spain, spanning acute and convalescent COVID-19. PBMCs, B-cell-depleted T cells, or T cells provided the cDNA or gDNA that made up the material.

This CDR3 has 17 amino acids. The trim removed 3 bases at V and 3 bases at J, leaving 14 bases unmatched. Germline CDR1 and CDR2: ENHRY and SYGVKD. Sequenced by immunoSEQ multiplex PCR; TCRdb stores in-frame clones only, minus some. This table has some 150,000 clones, about 91% appearing once. The chain recombines TRBV10-3 with TRBJ2-7; 7 nucleotides agree with TRBD2. The specimen sequenced was peripheral blood. The receptor comes from a woman aged 60-75 years with acute or convalescent COVID-19. CDR3 amino acids: CAISDFMGGGKGYEQYF. The CDR3, as DNA: TGTGCCATCAGTGACTTTATGGGCGGGGGAAAAGGCTACGAGCAGTACTTC.